This T cell receptor beta chain was identified during a study of shared clonotypes between healthy human individuals (dated by TCRdb to about 2020). Regarding the complete study: Three men and a couple of women, aged 18 to 49 years, made up the cohort. To increase sequencing depth and limit assay-specific biases, different laboratories used diverse techniques to prepare libraries and sequence TCR repertoires. For each donor, CD4 naive and CD4 memory were each run on three plates, CD8 naive on two plates, and CD8 memory on one plate. Between about 0.85 and 8.9 billion PBMCs per donor were obtained by leukapheresis. The study deeply sequenced blood TCR repertoires of about 5 healthy adults to estimate repertoire size and the extent of clonotype sharing between individuals. Broader findings and caveats from the paper: About 5% of naive CD4, around 4% of naive CD8, about 2.5% of memory CD4, and 0.4% of memory CD8 clonotypes were shared across several donors. Based on pairwise subsampling, the degree of clonotype sharing among donors was expected to be affected by sequencing depth. Naive subsets generally had larger estimated clonotype richness than memory subsets did. Even with the large sequencing depth, rarefaction of the sorted-subset datasets indicated that sequencing was incomplete. The genetic and exposure-history diversity represented was limited by the small number of donors. Sampling was restricted to blood, and TCR repertoires in tissue are likely to differ from TCR repertoires in blood. Clonotypes shared by all four sorted-subset donors showed higher generation probabilities than non-shared clonotypes.

Using the deep immunoSEQ assay, TCR CDR3 regions were amplified from genomic DNA by multiplex PCR. Extracted genomic DNA from each cell subset was distributed evenly across all wells of several immunoSEQ 96-well plates, and each plate was treated as a replicate. For sorted subsets, each replicate PCR was loaded with about 0.2 ug genomic DNA, equivalent to 32,000 or so T cell genomes. Purified libraries were quantified with a Qubit 3.0 fluorometer, sized on a Bioanalyzer 2100, and re-quantified with the KAPA Library Quantification kit. Every immunoSEQ 96-well plate was sequenced on a dedicated single-read 150-cycle Illumina NextSeq 550 flow cell. The authors' pipeline ran thus. Because the immunoSEQ output held only junctional sequences and lacked quality scores, the filtering could not match the filtering applied to full-length reads. Sequences were annotated with PyIR, a Python wrapper for IgBLAST v1.9, using IMGT germline references to assign V/J genes and CDR3. Any read was removed if the V/J assignment was weak (E-value above 1e-6), the CDR3 was missing, or the read contained stop codons, out-of-frame junctions, or ambiguous translated residues. A V3J clonotype was defined by an identical inferred V gene, J gene, and CDR3 amino acid sequence. To compute the percentage overlap between repertoires, the number of shared unique clonotypes was divided by the size of the smaller repertoire. Richness of each repertoire was evaluated using RTK rarefaction, the Chao1 estimator, and Recon v2.1 estimates of unobserved clonotypes. Generation probabilities were computed with OLGA for all TCRbeta clonotypes obtained by the gDNA method from several donors. Here the immuneACCESS table is served through TCRdb, limited to in-frame sequences with V and J called. Missing clones are a known gap in these copies; in checked studies unresolved V genes cover under half, and the rest lacks a known reason. V and J calls and clone size are as listed in that table; D and trimming were resolved from the DNA. This sample holds roughly 2,300,000 clones; about nine tenths were observed only once. Around 0.38% of the sample is taken by the ten largest.

The donors were healthy, HIV-negative adults with no recently reported acute infections or vaccinations. Every donor was a Caucasian adult residing in Nashville, Tennessee, USA. Magnetic negative selection was used to enrich CD4+ T cells, after which naive cells were positively selected on CD45RA and the negative fraction became the memory subset. Blood was obtained by leukapheresis, after which PBMCs were separated by Ficoll-Histopaque density gradient centrifugation and cryopreserved in liquid nitrogen vapor phase. Analytical flow cytometry was used to check the purity and quantity of every magnetically sorted T cell population. Genomic DNA was isolated from every sorted fraction and measured by UV absorbance on a Nanodrop 2000c. From cysteine to phenylalanine, the CDR3 is 13 amino acids long. The read is trimmed to its CDR3 DNA, 39 bases read in frame from base 1. According to the germline V gene, CDR1 reads SGHTA and CDR2 reads FQGTGA. V is pared back by 0 bases and J by 3 bases, with 6 bases lying between the germline termini.

With regard to this clone: Its target antigen remains unknown. Qualities for individual bases were not recorded, and no much larger clone is one base off. Distinct nucleotide sequences in the sample also encode this CDR3.

The chain is made from TRBV7-3 and TRBJ2-7; the D gene is not confidently resolved. The TCR comes from a man between 18 and 35 years old in good health. Some clones in this sample may be carry-over from other donors' samples. Sequenced material: naive CD4+ T cells from PBMCs. According to the study, the label for this sample's cell subset or site signals: CD45RA+ positively selected. The sequenced DNA: TGTGCCAGCAGCTTAACGAGCCGCTACGAGCAGTACTTC. This codes for CASSLTSRYEQYF.